This T cell receptor beta chain comes out of a study of human T cells and chemical hapten exposure. Study-level points and caveats: High-frequency TCRs, those above 1 in 1000, stayed the same after DPC sensitization. Alopecia was present in the donors, so their immune response may differ from healthy people's.

This clonotype turned up a few times. Its target is unknown. Specified time point: patch test 1, 2 weeks after DPC sensitization. Stated treatment: therapeutic diphenylcyclopropenone sensitization with weekly scalp DPC. CDR1 and CDR2 (germline): SGHDN, FVKESK. V lost 1 base to trimming and J lost 6 bases, with 16 bases between them. The CDR3 sequence is 16 residues long. TCRdb reprocessed the RACE reads via MiXCR and lists one record per CDR3 protein. The sample contains roughly 180,000 distinct CDR3 sequences, around 20% of which appear only once. This chain connects TRBV14 to TRBJ2-1; D is possibly TRBD2 (5 bases). The source material was whole blood, sampled in connection with sensitization to the hapten diphenylcyclopropenone (DPC). The clonotype comes from a woman between 45 and 60 years old with alopecia areata. Some clones in this sample may be carry-over from other donors' samples. CDR3 protein: CASSQASYLASNEQFF. CDR3 sequence (DNA): TGTGCCAGCAGCCAAGCCTCCTACTTAGCGTCCAATGAGCAGTTCTTC.